The entry below describes one TCR beta chain. Its antigen is not identified. Germline lookup yields CDR1 MRHNA and CDR2 SNTAGT. CDR3 length equals 17 residues. V was clipped by 0 bases and J by 4 bases, with 13 bases between them. These data belong to a study of shared clonotypes between healthy human individuals. For the study at large: Aged between 18 and 49, the donors were two women and three men.

Sequencing was performed with immunoSEQ multiplex PCR; in TCRdb, only in-frame clones are kept and a portion is missing. This table has around 510,000 clones, around 80% appearing once. The study, taken as a whole, reports: Sampling covered nothing but blood. Tissue TCR repertoires likely differ from those found in blood.

The source is a woman aged 40 to 50 in good health. Some clones in this sample may be carry-over from other donors' samples. J is TRBJ2-6 and V is TRBV6-4, with D perhaps matching TRBD1 (6 bases). Material for sequencing was PBMCs. The CDR3 reads CASSDSGRGDGANVLTF. CDR3 in DNA: TGTGCCAGCAGTGACTCCGGCAGGGGCGACGGGGCCAACGTCCTGACTTTC.